The T cell receptor beta chain under discussion was sequenced for a study of cytomegalovirus exposure and HLA in healthy donors. Germline V lookup: CDR1 SGHNT, CDR2 YYREEE (reference sequence). This CDR3 is built from 13 residues. 13 Jbeta primers and 60 Vbeta primers were used for the PCR. Produced via immunoSEQ multiplex PCR; TCRdb's table is partial and in-frame only. The data contain 60,000 to 70,000 clones, roughly 68% of them singletons. In the case of this clone: At one end the junction does not follow the germline gene, possibly because of a read error.

V and J are TRBV5-4 and TRBJ2-7, with TRBD2 as a possible D gene (6 bases). Sequenced sample: PBMCs. This clonotype was sampled from a woman between 50 and 59 years old in good health and CMV-seronegative. The CDR3 here is CASSLGGVGPENF. CDR3 bases: TGTGCCAGCAGCTTGGGGGGGGTTGGTCCCGAGAACTTC.